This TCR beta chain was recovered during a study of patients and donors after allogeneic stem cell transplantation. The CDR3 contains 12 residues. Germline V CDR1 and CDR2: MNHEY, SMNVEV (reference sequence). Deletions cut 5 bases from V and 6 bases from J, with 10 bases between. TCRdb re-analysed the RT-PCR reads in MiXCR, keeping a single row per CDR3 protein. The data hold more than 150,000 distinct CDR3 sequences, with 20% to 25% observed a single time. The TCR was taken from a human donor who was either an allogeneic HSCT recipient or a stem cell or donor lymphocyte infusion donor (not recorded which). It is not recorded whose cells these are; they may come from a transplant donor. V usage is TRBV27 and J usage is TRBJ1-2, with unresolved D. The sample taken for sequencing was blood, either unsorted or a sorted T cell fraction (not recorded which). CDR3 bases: TGTGCCAGCAGTACCAACCAGAATGGCTACACCTTC. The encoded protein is CASSTNQNGYTF.